This T cell receptor beta chain stems from a study of CD8+ T cells in alopecia areata. Study summary: Each day, treated patients took oral tofacitinib twice, at 5 to 10 mg per dose.

Regarding this clone: Its antigen is currently unknown.

Alopecia areata patients provided lesional scalp punch biopsies and peripheral blood, both collected for the study. The CDR3 is made up of 14 amino acids. V dropped 8 bases and J dropped 0; count of bases not matched to a gene: 4. Germline lookup yields CDR1 MNHEY and CDR2 SVGAGI. General study results and limits: It was lesional scalp, especially alopecia totalis/universalis, that showed higher clonality than normal scalp.

TCR sequencing used cDNA made by reverse transcription of extracted RNA. Data came from immunoSEQ multiplex PCR; TCRdb stores just in-frame clones and leaves some out. The repertoire consists of 150,000 or so clones, with 87% occurring once and the leading ten covering about 15%. V gene TRBV6-5 combines with J gene TRBJ2-1; 7 bases are a match to TRBD2. The sequence derives from a human donor with alopecia areata. The source material was CD8+ T cells sorted from blood, sampled at week 0. CDR3 nucleotide sequence: TGTGCCAGCTCAACGGGGGGCTCCTACAATGAGCAGTTCTTC. Translated, it gives CASSTGGSYNEQFF.